This TCR beta chain was recorded in a study of blood T cell repertoires in COVID-19. Patients in Seattle were enrolled during active infection, then followed longitudinally. Authors' data handling: Amplified reference gene primers provided the basis for estimating nucleated cell counts. Repertoires were generated with immunoSEQ multiplex PCR, while TCRdb's copy carries only in-frame clones and drops some. V, J and clone size are taken as reported in that table, and D and trimming were inferred from the DNA itself. This table has 250,000 to 400,000 clones, 85% to 90% appearing once. The germline gives CDR1 LNHDA, CDR2 SQIVND (reference sequence). The V segment lost 8 bases and the J segment 4 bases; nucleotides outside the gene matches: 8. The CDR3 contains 14 residues.

The sample was peripheral blood. The receptor was isolated from a woman aged 25 to 45 with COVID-19, enrolled during active disease. The rearrangement joins TRBV19 to TRBJ2-3; 8 nucleotides line up with TRBD2. The CDR3 loop is CASGAGVGADTQYF. The CDR3 coding sequence is TGTGCCAGTGGAGCGGGAGTAGGGGCAGATACGCAGTATTTT. Full variable domain (rest looked up from reference TRBV19 and TRBJ2-3): DGGITQSPKYLFRKEGQNVTLSCEQNLNHDAMYWYRQDPGQGLRLIYYSQIVNDFQKGDIAEGYSVSREKKESFPLTVTSAQKNPTAFYLCASGAGVGADTQYFGPGTRLTVL.